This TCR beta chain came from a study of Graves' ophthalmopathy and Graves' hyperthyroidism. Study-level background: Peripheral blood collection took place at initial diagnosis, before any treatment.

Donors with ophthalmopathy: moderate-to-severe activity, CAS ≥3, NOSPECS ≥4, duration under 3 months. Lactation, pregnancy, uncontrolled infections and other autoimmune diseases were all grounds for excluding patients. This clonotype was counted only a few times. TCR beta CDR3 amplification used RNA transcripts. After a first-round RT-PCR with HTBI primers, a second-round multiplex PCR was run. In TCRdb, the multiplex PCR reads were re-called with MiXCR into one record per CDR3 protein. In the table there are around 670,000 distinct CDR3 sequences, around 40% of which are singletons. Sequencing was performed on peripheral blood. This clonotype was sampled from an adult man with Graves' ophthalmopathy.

CDR3 DNA sequence: TGTGCCAGCACTACTAGCGGTCCGTCGGATGAGCAGTTCTTC. This encodes CASTTSGPSDEQFF. J is TRBJ2-1 and V is TRBV25-1; TRBD2 matches 8 bases. With 7 bases clipped from V and 8 bases from J, the junction kept 10 bases outside the gene matches. The CDR3 length is 14 residues. Per germline, CDR1 MGHDK and CDR2 SYGVNS.